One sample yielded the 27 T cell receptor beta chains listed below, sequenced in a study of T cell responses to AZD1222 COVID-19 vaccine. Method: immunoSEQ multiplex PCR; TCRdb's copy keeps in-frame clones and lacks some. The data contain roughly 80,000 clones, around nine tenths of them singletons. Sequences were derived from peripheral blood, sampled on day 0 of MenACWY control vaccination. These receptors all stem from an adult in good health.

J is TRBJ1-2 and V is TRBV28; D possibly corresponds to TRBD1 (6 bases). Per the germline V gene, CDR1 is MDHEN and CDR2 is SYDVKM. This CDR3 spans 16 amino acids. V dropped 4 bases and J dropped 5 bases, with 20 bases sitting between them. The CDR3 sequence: CASSSGTSGLGYGYTF. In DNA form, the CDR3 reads TGTGCCAGCAGTTCCGGGACATCTGGCTTAGGATATGGCTACACCTTC.

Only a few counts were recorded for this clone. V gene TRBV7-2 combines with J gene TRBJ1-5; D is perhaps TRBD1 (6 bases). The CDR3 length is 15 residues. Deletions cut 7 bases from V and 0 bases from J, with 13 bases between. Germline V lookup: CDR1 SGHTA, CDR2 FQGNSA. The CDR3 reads CASTGAYDSNQPQHF. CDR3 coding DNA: TGTGCCAGCACAGGGGCCTACGATAGCAATCAGCCCCAGCATTTT.

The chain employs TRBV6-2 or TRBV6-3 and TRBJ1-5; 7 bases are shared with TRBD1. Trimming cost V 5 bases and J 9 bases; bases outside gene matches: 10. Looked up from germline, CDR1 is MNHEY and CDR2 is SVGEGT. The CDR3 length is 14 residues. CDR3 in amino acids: CASSIYQGERPQHF. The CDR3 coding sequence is TGTGCCAGCAGTATATACCAGGGGGAGCGGCCCCAGCATTTT.

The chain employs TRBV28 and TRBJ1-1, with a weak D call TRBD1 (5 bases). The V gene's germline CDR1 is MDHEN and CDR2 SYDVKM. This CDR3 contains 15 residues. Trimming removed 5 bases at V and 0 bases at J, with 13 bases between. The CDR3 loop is CASSLPGSLNTEAFF. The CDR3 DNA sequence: TGTGCCAGCAGTCTTCCAGGGAGCCTGAACACTGAAGCTTTCTTT.

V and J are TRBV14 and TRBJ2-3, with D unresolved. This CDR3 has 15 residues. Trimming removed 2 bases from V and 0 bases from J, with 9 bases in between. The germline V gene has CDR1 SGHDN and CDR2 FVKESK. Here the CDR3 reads CASSQFGWSTDTQYF. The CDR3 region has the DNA TGTGCCAGCAGCCAATTCGGGTGGAGCACAGATACGCAGTATTTT.

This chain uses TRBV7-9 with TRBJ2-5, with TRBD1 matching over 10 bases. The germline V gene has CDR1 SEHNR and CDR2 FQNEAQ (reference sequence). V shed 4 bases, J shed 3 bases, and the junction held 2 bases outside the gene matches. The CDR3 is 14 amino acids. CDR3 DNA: TGTGCCAGCAGCTCCGGGACAGGGGAAGAGACCCAGTACTTC. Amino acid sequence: CASSSGTGEETQYF.

In DNA form, the CDR3 reads TGTGCCAGTAGTATGGGCGGTTTAAATGAGCAGTTCTTC. It translates to CASSMGGLNEQFF. V usage is TRBV19 and J usage is TRBJ2-1; D ambiguous. V was cut by 3 bases and J by 7 bases, with 10 bases left in between. The CDR3 runs 13 residues. Per germline, CDR1 LNHDA and CDR2 SQIVND (reference sequence).

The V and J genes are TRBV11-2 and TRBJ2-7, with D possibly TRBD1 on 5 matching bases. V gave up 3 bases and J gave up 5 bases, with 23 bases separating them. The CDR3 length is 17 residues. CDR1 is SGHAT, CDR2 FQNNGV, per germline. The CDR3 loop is CASSFFPVGQGHHEQYF. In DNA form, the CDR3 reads TGTGCCAGCAGCTTTTTCCCCGTTGGGCAGGGCCACCACGAGCAGTACTTC.

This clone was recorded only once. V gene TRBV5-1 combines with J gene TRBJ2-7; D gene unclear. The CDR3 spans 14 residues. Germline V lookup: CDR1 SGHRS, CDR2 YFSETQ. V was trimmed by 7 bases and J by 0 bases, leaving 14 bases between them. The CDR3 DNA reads TGCGCCAGCCGCGAACAGACGGGCTCCTACGAGCAGTACTTC. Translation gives CASREQTGSYEQYF.

CDR3 region: CASSVGIWGRDQPQHF. CDR3 bases: TGTGCCAGCAGTGTGGGTATCTGGGGTCGGGACCAGCCCCAGCATTTT. The J gene is TRBJ1-5, the V gene TRBV2, with D maybe TRBD1 (5 bases). Germline CDR1 reads SNHLY; CDR2 reads FYNNEI. V was pared by 4 bases and J by 7 bases, with 20 bases between. The CDR3 sequence is 16 residues long.

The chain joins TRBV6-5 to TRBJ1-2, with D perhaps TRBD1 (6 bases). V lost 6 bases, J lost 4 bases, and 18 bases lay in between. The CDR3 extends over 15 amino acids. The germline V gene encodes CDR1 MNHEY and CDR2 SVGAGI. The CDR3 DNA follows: TGTGCCAGCAGCCGCGGTGGGGGGGGCGTCTATGGCTACACCTTC. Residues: CASSRGGGGVYGYTF.

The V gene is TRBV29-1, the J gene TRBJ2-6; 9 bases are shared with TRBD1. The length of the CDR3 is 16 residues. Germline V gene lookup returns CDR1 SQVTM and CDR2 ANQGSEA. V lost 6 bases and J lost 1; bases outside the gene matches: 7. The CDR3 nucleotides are TGCAGCGTGCCCTCGACAGGGGGTTCTGGGGCCAACGTCCTGACTTTC. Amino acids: CSVPSTGGSGANVLTF.

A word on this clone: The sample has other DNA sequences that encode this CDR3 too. In DNA form, the CDR3 reads TGTGCCAGCAGTGAAGAAGGCAATCAGCCCCAGCATTTT. Its protein product is CASSEEGNQPQHF. The chain has TRBV2 and TRBJ1-5; D unclear. The CDR3 has 13 residues. CDR1 and CDR2 (germline): SNHLY, FYNNEI. With 1 base removed from V and 2 bases from J, the gap between germline ends came to 3 bases.

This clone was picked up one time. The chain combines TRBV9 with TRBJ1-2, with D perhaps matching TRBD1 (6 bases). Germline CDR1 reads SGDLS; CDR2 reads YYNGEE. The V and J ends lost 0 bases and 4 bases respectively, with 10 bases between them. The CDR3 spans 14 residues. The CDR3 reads CASSVAATGYGYTF. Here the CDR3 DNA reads TGTGCCAGCAGCGTAGCCGCGACAGGCTATGGCTACACCTTC. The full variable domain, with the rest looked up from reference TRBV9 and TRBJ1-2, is DSGVTQTPKHLITATGQRVTLRCSPRSGDLSVYWYQQSLDQGLQFLIQYYNGEERAKGNILERFSAQQFPDLHSELNLSSLELGDSALYFCASSVAATGYGYTFGSGTRLTVV.

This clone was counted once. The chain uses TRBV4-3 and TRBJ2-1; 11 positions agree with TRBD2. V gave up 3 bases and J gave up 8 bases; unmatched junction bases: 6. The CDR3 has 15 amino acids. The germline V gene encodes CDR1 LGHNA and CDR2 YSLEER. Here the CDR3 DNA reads TGCGCCAGCAGCCACCGAGGACTAGCGGGCTATGAGCAGTTCTTC. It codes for CASSHRGLAGYEQFF.

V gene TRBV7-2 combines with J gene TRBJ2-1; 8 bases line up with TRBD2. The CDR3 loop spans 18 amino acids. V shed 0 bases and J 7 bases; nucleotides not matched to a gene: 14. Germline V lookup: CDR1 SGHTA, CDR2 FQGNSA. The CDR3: CASSLARTFSGRGNEQFF. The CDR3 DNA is TGTGCCAGCAGCTTAGCTCGTACTTTCAGCGGGAGAGGGAATGAGCAGTTCTTC.

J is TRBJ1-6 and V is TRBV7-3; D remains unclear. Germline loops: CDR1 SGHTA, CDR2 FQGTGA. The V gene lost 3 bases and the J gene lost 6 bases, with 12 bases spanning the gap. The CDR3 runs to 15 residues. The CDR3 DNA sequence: TGTGCCAGCAGCTTGATGTCGGGAAGTAATTCACCCCTCCACTTT. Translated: CASSLMSGSNSPLHF.

CDR3 in amino acids: CASSQLDRGPSGETQYF. The CDR3 DNA sequence: TGTGCCAGCAGCCAACTGGACAGGGGGCCCTCGGGAGAGACCCAGTACTTC. This chain uses TRBV3-1 (or the pseudogene TRBV3-2) with TRBJ2-5; TRBD1 matches 11 bases. Germline-derived CDR1 and CDR2 are LGHDT and YNNKEL (reference sequence). This CDR3 contains 17 residues. V was pared by 2 bases and J by 4 bases, with 9 bases of the junction left unmatched.

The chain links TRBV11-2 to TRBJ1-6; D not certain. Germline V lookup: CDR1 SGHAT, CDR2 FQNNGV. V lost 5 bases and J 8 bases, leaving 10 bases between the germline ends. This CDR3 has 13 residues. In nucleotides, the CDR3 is TGTGCCAGCAGCCACATCCGCGATTCACCCCTCCACTTT. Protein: CASSHIRDSPLHF.

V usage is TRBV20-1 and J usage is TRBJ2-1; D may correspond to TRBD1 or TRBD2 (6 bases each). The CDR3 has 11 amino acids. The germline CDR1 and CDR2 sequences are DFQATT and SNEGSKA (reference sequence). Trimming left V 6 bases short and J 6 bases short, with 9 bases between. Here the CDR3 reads CSARGPNEQFF. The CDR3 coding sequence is TGCAGTGCCCGGGGGCCCAATGAGCAGTTCTTC.

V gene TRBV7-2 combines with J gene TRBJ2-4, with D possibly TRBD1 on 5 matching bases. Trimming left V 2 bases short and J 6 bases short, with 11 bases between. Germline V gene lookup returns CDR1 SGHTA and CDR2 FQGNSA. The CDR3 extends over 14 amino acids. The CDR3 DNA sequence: TGTGCCAGCAGCTTACCTTCCGACAGAAACATTCAGTACTTC. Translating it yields CASSLPSDRNIQYF. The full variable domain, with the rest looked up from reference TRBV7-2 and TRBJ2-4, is GAGVSQSPSNKVTEKGKDVELRCDPISGHTALYWYRQSLGQGLEFLIYFQGNSAPDKSGLPSDRFSAERTGGSVSTLTIQRTQQEDSAVYLCASSLPSDRNIQYFGAGTRLSVL.

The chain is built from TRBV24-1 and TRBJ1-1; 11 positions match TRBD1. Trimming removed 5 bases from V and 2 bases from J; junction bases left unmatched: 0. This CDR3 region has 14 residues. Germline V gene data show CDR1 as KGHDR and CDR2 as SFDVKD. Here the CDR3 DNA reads TGTGCCACCAGTGGGACAGGGGGCAACACTGAAGCTTTCTTT. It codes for CATSGTGGNTEAFF.

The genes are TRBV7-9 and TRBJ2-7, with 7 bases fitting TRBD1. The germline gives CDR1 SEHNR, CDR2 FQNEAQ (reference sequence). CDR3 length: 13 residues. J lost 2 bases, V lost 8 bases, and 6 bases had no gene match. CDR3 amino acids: CASEQGLPYEQYF. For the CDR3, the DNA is TGTGCCAGCGAACAGGGGTTGCCCTACGAGCAGTACTTC.

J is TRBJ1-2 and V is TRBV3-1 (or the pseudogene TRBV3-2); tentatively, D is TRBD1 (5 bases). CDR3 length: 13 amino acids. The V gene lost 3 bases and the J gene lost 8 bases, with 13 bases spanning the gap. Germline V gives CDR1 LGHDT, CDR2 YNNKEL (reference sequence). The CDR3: CASSHRTFAGYTF. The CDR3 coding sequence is TGTGCCAGCAGCCACAGGACATTCGCGGGCTACACCTTC.

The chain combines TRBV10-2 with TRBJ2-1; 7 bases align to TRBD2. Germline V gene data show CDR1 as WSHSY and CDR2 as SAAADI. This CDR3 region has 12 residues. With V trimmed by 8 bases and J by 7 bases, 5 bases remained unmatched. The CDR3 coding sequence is TGCGCCAGCGTAAATAGCGGGAATGAGCAGTTCTTC. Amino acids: CASVNSGNEQFF.

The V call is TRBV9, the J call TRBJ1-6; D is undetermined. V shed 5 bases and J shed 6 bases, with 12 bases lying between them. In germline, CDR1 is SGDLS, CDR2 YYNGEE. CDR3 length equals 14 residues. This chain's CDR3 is CASRRALSNSPLHF. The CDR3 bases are TGTGCCAGCAGGCGGGCCCTCTCTAATTCACCCCTCCACTTT.

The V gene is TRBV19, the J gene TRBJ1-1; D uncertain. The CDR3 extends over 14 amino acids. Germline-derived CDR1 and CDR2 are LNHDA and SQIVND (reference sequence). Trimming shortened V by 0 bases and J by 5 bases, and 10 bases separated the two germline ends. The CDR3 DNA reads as TGTGCCAGTAGTATAGATTGGACGGGGACTGAAGCTTTCTTT. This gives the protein CASSIDWTGTEAFF.